This T cell receptor beta chain was recorded in a study of T cell responses to AZD1222 COVID-19 vaccine. Broader study findings: Only 5 to 7 AZD1222 recipients tested seropositive at baseline.

As regards this clone: Antigen: not known.

TCRdb's table, derived via immunoSEQ multiplex PCR, lists solely in-frame clones and lacks some. The repertoire includes fewer than 120,000 clones, roughly 93% of them detected once, and around 3% sits in the top ten. The TCR comes from an adult who received the AZD1222 COVID-19 vaccine. Here the sequenced sample was peripheral blood, taken 28 days after the second AZD1222 dose.

The CDR3 is CASSQEGPGEAFF. The CDR3, as DNA: TGTGCCAGCAGCCAAGAGGGACCAGGAGAAGCTTTCTTT. This rearrangement joins TRBV14 to TRBJ1-1, with D possibly being TRBD1 (5 bases). Trimming shortened V by 0 bases and J by 8 bases, and 10 bases separated the two germline ends. Germline assignment: CDR1 SGHDN and CDR2 FVKESK. The length of the CDR3 is 13 residues.